The clone carrying this TCR beta chain was seen a single time. Its antigen is not known. This entry belongs to a study of shared clonotypes between healthy human individuals. Findings of the study overall: Researchers sampled blood only, noting tissue repertoires likely differ. A handful of donors shared approximately 5% of their naive CD4 clonotypes.

Germline-derived CDR1 and CDR2 are SEHNR and FQNEAQ (reference sequence). The CDR3 contains 15 residues. V gave up 1 base and J gave up 1 base, with 9 bases separating them. Deep was the level at which the assay was run. Per sorted-subset replicate PCR, input was around 220 ng DNA, representing around 28,000 T cell genomes. This table comes from immunoSEQ multiplex PCR, and its TCRdb copy is limited to in-frame clones, with some not included. The sample yields fewer than 100,000 clones, roughly two thirds seen once. This TCR was sampled from a man aged 25-45 years in good health. The sample consisted of memory CD8+ T cells sorted from blood. The subset was: CD45RO+ cells pooled with CCR7-negative TemRA cells. This chain connects TRBV7-9 to TRBJ2-3; D is unclear. The CDR3 DNA follows: TGTGCCAGCAGCTTAGGAGTTAGGGGCACAGATACGCAGTATTTT. Translated: CASSLGVRGTDTQYF.